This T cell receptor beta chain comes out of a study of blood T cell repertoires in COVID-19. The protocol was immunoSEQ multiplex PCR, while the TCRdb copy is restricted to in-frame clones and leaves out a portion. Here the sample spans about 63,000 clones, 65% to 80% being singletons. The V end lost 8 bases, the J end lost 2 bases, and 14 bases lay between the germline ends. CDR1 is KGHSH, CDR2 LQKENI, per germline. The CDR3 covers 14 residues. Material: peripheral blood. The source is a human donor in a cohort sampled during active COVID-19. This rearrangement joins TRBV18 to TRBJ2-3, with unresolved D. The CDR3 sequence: CASTSQASTDTQYF. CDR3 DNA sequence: TGTGCCAGCACCTCGCAAGCATCCACAGATACGCAGTATTTT. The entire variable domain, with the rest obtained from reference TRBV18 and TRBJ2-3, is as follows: NAGVMQNPRHLVRRRGQEARLRCSPMKGHSHVYWYRQLPEEGLKFMVYLQKENIIDESGMPKERFSAEFPKEGPSILRIQQVVRGDSAAYFCASTSQASTDTQYFGPGTRLTVL.